The 10 T cell receptor beta chains below come from one sample, sequenced in a study of tissue T cells after allogeneic stem cell transplantation. Time point in this sample: mouse harvest day 7 after allogeneic transplant. Mouse grafts combined 10^7 T-cell-depleted bone marrow cells with 10^6 splenic CD5+ T cells. Assay used: immunoSEQ multiplex PCR; TCRdb lists only in-frame clones, some missing. The data contain some 6,700 clones, 50% of them singletons. The sequencing sample was made of gut tissue. These receptors were collected from a female BALB/c mouse given C57BL/6 T cells with graft-versus-host disease after an allogeneic hematopoietic cell transplant.

A note on this clone: Germline and genes: mouse. With the read ending 1 residue before the CDR3 end, the germline J gene is used to fill in that end. V usage is TRBV26 and J usage is TRBJ2-3; 9 bases are shared with TRBD1. Germline CDR1 KGHPV, CDR2 FQNQEV (reference sequence). The CDR3 length is 15 residues. With V trimmed by 6 bases and J by 3 bases, 7 bases remained unmatched. CDR3 bases read: TGTGCCAGCAGACCGGGACAGGGAAGGGCAGAAACGCTGTAT. Translated: CASRPGQGRAETLY. The whole CDR3 is CASRPGQGRAETLYF.

Note on this clone: The listed genes are named as in mouse. The read ends 1 residue early relative to the CDR3; the germline J gene fills the gap. The J gene is TRBJ2-5, the V gene TRBV12-2; TRBD1 matches 9 bases. The length of the CDR3 is 13 residues. J was trimmed by 4 bases and V by 2 bases; bases with no gene match: 0. Germline V gene sequence: CDR1 SGHLS, CDR2 HYDKME. Partial CDR3 DNA: TGTGCCAGCTCTCGACAGGGGGAAGACACCCAGTAC. This codes for CASSRQGEDTQY. The CDR3 as a whole reads CASSRQGEDTQYF.

A word on this clone: Genes and germline come from the mouse. The read terminates 1 residue before the CDR3 end, so the remaining end is supplied by the germline J gene. This chain joins TRBV26 and TRBJ1-1, with D unclear. Trimming removed 3 bases from V and 0 bases from J, with 8 bases in between. Germline CDR1 is KGHPV and CDR2 is FQNQEV (reference sequence). This CDR3 contains 14 residues. The CDR3 sequence: CASSLGPSNTEVFF. The CDR3 bases that were read are TGTGCCAGCAGTCTAGGACCGTCAAACACAGAAGTCTTC.

This clone is large (0.1 to 1%) in the sample. Mouse names are used for the genes. Read data end 1 residue before the CDR3 end; the end is taken from the germline J gene. The J gene is TRBJ2-2, the V gene TRBV2; D unclear. Trimming pared 1 base from V and 3 bases from J, leaving 6 bases between. Germline V gene lookup returns CDR1 LGHNA and CDR2 YSYQKL. The length of the CDR3 is 14 residues. The CDR3 is CASSQAQYTGQLYF. The sequenced CDR3 bases are TGTGCCAGCAGCCAAGCCCAGTACACCGGGCAGCTCTAC.

Points on this clone: Gene names follow the mouse nomenclature. The CDR3 end falls 1 residue outside the read, so it is completed with the germline J gene. The V call is TRBV26, the J call TRBJ2-3; D might be TRBD1 or TRBD2, each matching 6 bases. V shed 8 bases and J shed 2 bases, with 11 bases lying between them. The CDR3 spans 13 residues. The germline V gene encodes CDR1 KGHPV and CDR2 FQNQEV (reference sequence). CDR3 residues: CASWRGDAETLYF. The sequenced CDR3 bases are TGTGCCAGCTGGAGGGGGGATGCAGAAACGCTGTAT.

Comments on this clone: Gene names refer to mouse genes. From the germline J gene comes the end of the CDR3, since the read stops 1 residue before it. This chain links TRBV24 with TRBJ2-5, with 10 bases identical to TRBD1. Trimming cost V 3 bases and J 6 bases; bases outside gene matches: 9. This CDR3 is built from 16 residues. Germline loops: CDR1 KGHTA, CDR2 FRNEEI. Partial CDR3 DNA: TGTGCCAGCAGTCTCCATGACAGGGGGCGGGGGGACACCCAGTAC. The encoded protein is CASSLHDRGRGDTQY. The whole CDR3 protein reads CASSLHDRGRGDTQYF.

Concerning this clone itself: The genes are named according to mouse. The read halts 1 residue ahead of the CDR3 end, with the missing end drawn from the germline J gene. The chain is built from TRBV26 and TRBJ2-1, with no clear D. From germline, CDR1 is KGHPV and CDR2 FQNQEV (reference sequence). The CDR3 is 11 residues long. The V and J ends lost 3 bases and 5 bases respectively, with 2 bases between them. The CDR3: CASSLHAEQFF. The part of the CDR3 DNA that was read is TGTGCCAGCAGTCTCCATGCTGAGCAGTTC.

For this clone: The gene names here belong to mouse. Sequencing ends 1 residue short of the CDR3 end; the germline J gene provides the rest. The rearrangement uses TRBV15 and TRBJ2-5; 7 positions agree with TRBD1. Looked up from germline, CDR1 is SGHND and CDR2 is FRSKSL. This CDR3 contains 13 residues. The V segment lost 3 bases and the J segment 6 bases; nucleotides outside the gene matches: 3. CDR3 DNA (partial): TGTGCCAGCAGTTTCACAGGGGAGGACACCCAGTAC. Translated, it gives CASSFTGEDTQY. From start to end, the CDR3 is CASSFTGEDTQYF.

About this clone: Gene names denote mouse genes. The sequenced fragment ends 1 residue before the CDR3 boundary, so the rest is inferred from the germline J gene. V is TRBV13-2 and J is TRBJ1-2; TRBD1 matches at 9 bases. V lost 3 bases and J lost 4; bases outside the gene matches: 4. From germline, CDR1 is NNHNN and CDR2 SYGAGS (reference sequence). The CDR3 covers 14 residues. The CDR3: CASGGGQGISDYTF. The CDR3 DNA, read in part, is TGTGCCAGCGGTGGCGGACAGGGGATCTCCGACTACACC.

Worth noting for this clone: Gene names refer to mouse genes. The CDR3 spells CASGAGQGANTEVFF. CDR3 DNA, as far as it was read: TGTGCCAGCGGTGCCGGACAGGGGGCAAACACAGAAGTCTTC. V gene TRBV13-2 combines with J gene TRBJ1-1, with 10 bases fitting TRBD1. Read coverage stops 1 residue before the CDR3 terminus; the germline J gene supplies the remainder. CDR1 and CDR2 (germline): NNHNN, SYGAGS (reference sequence). CDR3 length equals 15 residues. The V segment lost 3 bases and the J segment 0 bases; nucleotides outside the gene matches: 2.